This TCR beta chain was sequenced during a study of human T cells and chemical hapten exposure. Time point specified: pre-sensitization, week 0. Sample treatment: therapeutic diphenylcyclopropenone sensitization with weekly scalp DPC. The CDR3 contains 10 residues. Per germline, CDR1 SGHDN and CDR2 FVKESK. TCRdb fed the RACE reads into MiXCR, producing one record per CDR3 protein. Here the sample spans under 100,000 distinct CDR3 sequences, 8.5% being singletons. Details on this clonotype: An end of the junction does not agree with germline; a read error may underlie this.

This sequence was found in a man aged 35 to 55 with alopecia areata. Some clones in this sample may be carry-over from other donors' samples. V and J are TRBV14 and TRBJ2-1, with D possibly matching TRBD1 (5 bases). This sample comprised whole blood, obtained in connection with sensitization to the hapten diphenylcyclopropenone (DPC). In nucleotides, the CDR3 is TGTGCCAGCAGCCAAGAATTAGGGGTCTTC. As protein: CASSQELGVF.